This T cell receptor (beta chain) derives from a study of T cells after yellow fever vaccination. Across the whole study: The fractions with low cell numbers were processed using SMART-Seq v4 Ultra Low Input. Notes on the study in general: Subsequent to the booster, the majority of primary-vaccination clones reappeared (96% CD4, 80% to 90% CD8). Weaker, the secondary response peaked sooner, at day 5 versus 15.

Making TCR cDNA involved 5'RACE template switching, which added UMIs and a universal primer site. Via MiXCR, TCRdb re-called the 5' RACE reads, giving one row per CDR3 protein. This table has around 250,000 distinct CDR3 sequences, 6.9% appearing once. V was pared by 3 bases and J by 5 bases, with 3 bases of the junction left unmatched. The germline CDR1 and CDR2 sequences are LGHNA and YNFKEQ. The CDR3 runs to 15 residues. This clonotype was seen only a few times. The antigen is undetermined. The receptor was derived from a man aged 25 to 40 who received the YFV17D yellow fever vaccine. The chain combines TRBV4-2 with TRBJ2-1; 11 bases agree with TRBD2. The sequenced sample was CD4+ T cells sorted from PBMCs, obtained 15 days after the yellow fever booster vaccination. The CDR3 nucleotides are TGTGCCAGCAGCCACACTAGCGGGAGCAACAATGAGCAGTTCTTC. The encoded protein is CASSHTSGSNNEQFF.